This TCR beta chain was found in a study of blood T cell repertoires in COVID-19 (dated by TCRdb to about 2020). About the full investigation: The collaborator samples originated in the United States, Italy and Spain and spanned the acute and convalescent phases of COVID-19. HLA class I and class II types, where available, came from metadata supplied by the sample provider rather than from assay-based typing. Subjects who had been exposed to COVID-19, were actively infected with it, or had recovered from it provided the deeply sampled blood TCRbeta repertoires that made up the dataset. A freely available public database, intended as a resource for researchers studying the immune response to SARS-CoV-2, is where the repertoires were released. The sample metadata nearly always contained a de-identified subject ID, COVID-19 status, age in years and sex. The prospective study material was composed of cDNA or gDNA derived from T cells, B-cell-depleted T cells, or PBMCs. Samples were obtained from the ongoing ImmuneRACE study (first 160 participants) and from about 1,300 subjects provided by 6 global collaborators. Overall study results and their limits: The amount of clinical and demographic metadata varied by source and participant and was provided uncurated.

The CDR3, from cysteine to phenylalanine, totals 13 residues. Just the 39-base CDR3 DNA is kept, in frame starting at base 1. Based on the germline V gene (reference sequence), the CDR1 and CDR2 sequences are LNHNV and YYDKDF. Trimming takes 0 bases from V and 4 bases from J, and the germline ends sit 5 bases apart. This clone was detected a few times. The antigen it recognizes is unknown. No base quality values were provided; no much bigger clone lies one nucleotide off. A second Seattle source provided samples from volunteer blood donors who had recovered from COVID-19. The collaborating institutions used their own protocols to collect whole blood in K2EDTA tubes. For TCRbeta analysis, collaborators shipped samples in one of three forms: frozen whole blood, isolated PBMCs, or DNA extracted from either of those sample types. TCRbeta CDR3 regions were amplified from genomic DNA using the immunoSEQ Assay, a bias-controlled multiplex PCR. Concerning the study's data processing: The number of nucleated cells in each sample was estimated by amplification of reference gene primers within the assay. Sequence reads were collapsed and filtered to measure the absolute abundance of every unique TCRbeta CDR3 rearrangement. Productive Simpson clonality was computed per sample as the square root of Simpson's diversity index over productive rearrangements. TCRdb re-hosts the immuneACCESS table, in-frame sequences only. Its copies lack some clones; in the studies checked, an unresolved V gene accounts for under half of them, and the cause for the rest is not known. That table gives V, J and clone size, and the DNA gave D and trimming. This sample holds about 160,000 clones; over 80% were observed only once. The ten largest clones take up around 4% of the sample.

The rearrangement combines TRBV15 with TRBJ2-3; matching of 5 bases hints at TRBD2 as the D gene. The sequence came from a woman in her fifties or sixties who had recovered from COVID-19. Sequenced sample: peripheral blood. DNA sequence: TGTGCCACCAGCAGAGATAGCGCAGATACGCAGTATTTT. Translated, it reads CATSRDSADTQYF.